Each of the 32 T cell receptor beta chains below was sequenced from the same sample in a study of CD8 T cells in Susac syndrome. An input of 0.5 to 1 ug of RNA was subjected to reverse transcription using random hexamers. MiXCR was run by TCRdb on the immunoSEQ multiplex PCR reads, yielding one entry per CDR3 protein. The sample lists 90,000 or so distinct CDR3 sequences; over 85% were seen once. Sequenced: CD8+ T cells from PBMCs. These receptors originate from a human donor in good health.

This clonotype has only one observation. A read error may account for a junction end that differs from germline. This chain connects TRBV15 to TRBJ2-1; the match to TRBD2 covers 9 bases. This CDR3 is 16 amino acids long. Per germline, CDR1 LNHNV and CDR2 YYDKDF (reference sequence). The CDR3 sequence is CATSGESGGKDNEQFF. The CDR3 DNA sequence: TGTGCCACCAGCGGAGAGAGCGGGGGGAAAGACAATGAGCAGTTCTTC.

This clonotype has just one count. The chain combines TRBV14 with TRBJ2-3, with D tentatively TRBD1 (5 bases). Germline CDR1 SGHDN, CDR2 FVKESK. The CDR3 consists of 13 residues. V was clipped by 7 bases and J by 1 base, with 9 bases between them. CDR3: CASIETGTDTQYF. Here the CDR3 DNA reads TGTGCCAGCATCGAGACAGGCACAGATACGCAGTATTTT.

The chain combines TRBV13 with TRBJ2-1; D perhaps matches TRBD2 (5 bases). V lost 4 bases and J 3 bases, leaving 16 bases between the germline ends. Per germline, CDR1 PRHDT and CDR2 FYEKMQ (reference sequence). This CDR3 spans 16 amino acids. DNA of the CDR3: TGTGCCAGCAGCTCCCCATCTAGCTATGGCTACAATGAGCAGTTCTTC. Its translation: CASSSPSSYGYNEQFF.

V gene TRBV13 combines with J gene TRBJ2-1; 7 bases line up with TRBD2. In germline, CDR1 is PRHDT, CDR2 FYEKMQ (reference sequence). V shed 8 bases, J shed 8 bases, and the junction held 12 bases outside the gene matches. The CDR3 sequence is 14 residues long. The CDR3 nucleotides read TGTGCCAGCCAACAAACGACTAGCTCCCATGAGCAGTTCTTC. It is translated as CASQQTTSSHEQFF.

The chain combines TRBV19 with TRBJ2-7; D ambiguous. From germline, CDR1 is LNHDA and CDR2 SQIVND (reference sequence). The length of the CDR3 is 15 residues. Trimming took 2 bases from V and 3 from J, leaving 14 bases between them. In DNA form, the CDR3 reads TGTGCCAGTAGTATACTTGGAAGTAAGATCTACGAGCAGTACTTC. This gives the protein CASSILGSKIYEQYF.

This chain connects TRBV7-3 to TRBJ2-1, with D possibly matching TRBD2 (6 bases). Germline V CDR1 and CDR2: SGHTA, FQGTGA. V lost 3 bases and J lost 3, with 9 bases in between. The length of the CDR3 is 14 residues. The CDR3 DNA is TGTGCCAGCAGCTTCGCGGGGAACTACAATGAGCAGTTCTTC. It translates to CASSFAGNYNEQFF.

The chain employs TRBV4-1 and TRBJ2-7, with a weak D call TRBD1 (5 bases). CDR1 is MGHRA and CDR2 is YSYEKL in the germline V gene. The ends were cut back, 4 bases at V and 2 bases at J, with 21 bases in the middle. The CDR3 extends over 17 amino acids. As DNA, the CDR3 is TGCGCCAGCAGCCCCCGGCCGCTGACACAGGCTCCCTACGAGCAGTACTTC. Its protein product is CASSPRPLTQAPYEQYF.

The genes are TRBV20-1 and TRBJ1-2, with TRBD1 as a possible D gene (6 bases). CDR3 size: 13 residues. Trimming removed 6 bases at V and 1 base at J, with 12 bases between. Germline CDR1 reads DFQATT; CDR2 reads SNEGSKA (reference sequence). Here the CDR3 reads CSAMNRDNYGYTF. CDR3 sequence (DNA): TGCAGTGCCATGAACAGGGATAACTATGGCTACACCTTC.

J is TRBJ1-3 and V is TRBV29-1; D is unclear. This CDR3 has 13 residues. Germline lookup yields CDR1 SQVTM and CDR2 ANQGSEA. The V and J ends lost 1 base and 0 bases respectively, with 4 bases between them. The CDR3 spells CSVEGGSGNTIYF. DNA of the CDR3: TGCAGCGTTGAAGGAGGCTCTGGAAACACCATATATTTT.

V usage is TRBV9 and J usage is TRBJ1-3; D gene unclear. The CDR3 sequence is 15 residues long. V shed 3 bases and J shed 0 bases, with 10 bases lying between them. Germline CDR1 reads SGDLS; CDR2 reads YYNGEE. CDR3 in DNA: TGTGCCAGCAGCGCCCAGCCGTCCTCTGGAAACACCATATATTTT. Amino acid sequence: CASSAQPSSGNTIYF.

The V and J genes are TRBV15 and TRBJ2-1, with a weak D call TRBD2 (5 bases). The CDR3 sequence is 15 residues long. V gave up 0 bases and J gave up 3 bases, with 9 bases separating them. Germline CDR1 and CDR2: LNHNV and YYDKDF (reference sequence). Written as DNA, the CDR3 is TGTGCCACCAGCAGAGATAACGGAGGCTACAATGAGCAGTTCTTC. Its translation is CATSRDNGGYNEQFF.

The chain uses TRBV15 and TRBJ2-3; TRBD2 aligns across 8 bases. The CDR3 sequence is 14 residues long. The germline V gene encodes CDR1 LNHNV and CDR2 YYDKDF (reference sequence). CDR3 in DNA: TGTGCTATCACCGGTCGGGGGGGAGAAGATACGCAGTATTTT. This gives the protein CAITGRGGEDTQYF. Supplemented by reference TRBV15 and TRBJ2-3, the full variable domain reads DAMVIQNPRYQVTQFGKPVTLSCSQTLNHNVMYWYQQKSSQAPKLLFHYYDKDFNNEADTPDNFQSRRPNTSFCFLDIRSPGLGDTAMYLCAITGRGGEDTQYFGPGTRLTVL.

The table lists this clonotype with a count of one. The chain employs TRBV29-1 and TRBJ1-3; a weak D match, TRBD1 (6 bases). Germline-derived CDR1 and CDR2 are SQVTM and ANQGSEA. This CDR3 is 15 amino acids long. Trimming pared 6 bases from V and 0 bases from J, leaving 15 bases between. CDR3 protein: CSVLRATGSGNTIYF. The CDR3 nucleotides are TGCAGCGTCCTTCGAGCGACAGGCTCTGGAAACACCATATATTTT.

The rearrangement links TRBV12-5 to TRBJ2-3, with 9 bases matching TRBD2. This CDR3 has 17 amino acids. V dropped 0 bases and J dropped 0; count of bases not matched to a gene: 4. CDR1 is LGHNT and CDR2 is FRNRAP in the germline V gene. CDR3 residues: CASGLVLTSGSTDTQYF. The CDR3 nucleotides read TGTGCTAGTGGTTTGGTACTAACTAGCGGGAGCACAGATACGCAGTATTTT.

This chain connects TRBV7-2 to TRBJ1-5, with D hard to call. The CDR3 spans 15 residues. Germline V lookup: CDR1 SGHTA, CDR2 FQGNSA. V gave up 1 base and J gave up 0 bases, with 7 bases separating them. The CDR3 DNA is TGTGCCAGCAGCTTAGTGGATAATAGCAATCAGCCCCAGCATTTT. This sequence encodes CASSLVDNSNQPQHF.

The chain has TRBV12-3 or TRBV12-4 and TRBJ2-5, with 8 nucleotides matching TRBD1. The J segment lost 2 bases and the V segment lost 4 bases, leaving 9 bases of the junction unmatched. The CDR3 has 16 amino acids. The CDR3 region is CASSSVTGERQETQYF. In DNA form, the CDR3 reads TGTGCCAGCAGTTCGGTGACAGGGGAAAGGCAAGAGACCCAGTACTTC.

In its sample, this clonotype was seen once. This chain links TRBV3-1 with TRBJ2-7, with D perhaps matching TRBD1 (6 bases). The CDR3 sequence is 14 residues long. CDR1 is LGHDT and CDR2 is YNNKEL in the germline V gene (reference sequence). The ends were cut back, 1 base at V and 2 bases at J, with 9 bases in the middle. The DNA of the CDR3 is TGTGCCAGCAGCCAAGTTGACAGGCCCTACGAGCAGTACTTC. Protein sequence: CASSQVDRPYEQYF.

The gene calls are TRBV3-1 and TRBJ2-1, with D possibly TRBD2 on 6 matching bases. The CDR3 totals 14 residues. Germline V gene lookup returns CDR1 LGHDT and CDR2 YNNKEL (reference sequence). V gave up 1 base and J gave up 4 bases, with 8 bases separating them. CDR3 protein: CASSQAGVYNEQFF. The CDR3 coding sequence is TGTGCCAGCAGCCAAGCGGGGGTATACAATGAGCAGTTCTTC.

This clonotype has just a few counts. The chain has TRBV19 and TRBJ1-1; possible D gene TRBD1, 6 bases. V lost 9 bases and J 4 bases, leaving 6 bases between the germline ends. The CDR3 spans 10 residues. CDR1 and CDR2 (germline): LNHDA, SQIVND (reference sequence). Here the CDR3 reads CASRGTEAFF. The CDR3 DNA sequence: TGTGCCAGCAGGGGCACTGAAGCTTTCTTT.

The chain uses TRBV6-2 or TRBV6-3 and TRBJ2-3; D is undetermined. CDR1 is MNHEY, CDR2 SVGEGT, per germline. There are 16 residues in the CDR3. V shed 0 bases and J shed 3 bases, with 13 bases lying between them. CDR3 DNA sequence: TGTGCCAGCAGTTACTCGGTGGGCGGATGGACAGATACGCAGTATTTT. This encodes CASSYSVGGWTDTQYF.

The chain is built from TRBV3-1 and TRBJ1-1, with D perhaps matching TRBD1 (6 bases). The CDR3 extends over 13 amino acids. Germline loops: CDR1 LGHDT, CDR2 YNNKEL (reference sequence). Trimming stripped 6 bases from V and 5 bases from J, with 13 bases between. In nucleotides, the CDR3 is TGTGCCAGCAGTAGGACAGAGAGAACTGAAGCTTTCTTT. This codes for CASSRTERTEAFF.

The V call is TRBV10-1, the J call TRBJ2-7; D is unclear. V lost 3 bases and J lost 1, with 7 bases in between. There are 13 residues in the CDR3. CDR1 and CDR2 from the germline V gene are WNHNN and SYGVQD (reference sequence). CDR3 bases: TGCGCCAGCAGTGATCAGTCTTCCTACGAGCAGTACTTC. This encodes CASSDQSSYEQYF.

The chain recombines TRBV7-6 with TRBJ2-7, with D possibly called TRBD1 or TRBD2 (5 bases each). With 4 bases removed from V and 0 bases from J, the gap between germline ends came to 16 bases. This CDR3 has 16 amino acids. From germline, CDR1 is SGHVS and CDR2 FNYEAQ. CDR3 DNA sequence: TGTGCCAGCAGCTCAACCTCGGGGCTTAGCTCCTACGAGCAGTACTTC. This codes for CASSSTSGLSSYEQYF.

The chain employs TRBV7-9 and TRBJ1-5, with 9 bases that match TRBD1. The V segment lost 5 bases and the J segment 5 bases; nucleotides outside the gene matches: 7. From germline, CDR1 is SEHNR and CDR2 FQNEAQ (reference sequence). The CDR3 extends over 15 amino acids. The CDR3 bases are TGTGCCAGCAGCGCCTGGACAGGGGAGGATCAGCCCCAGCATTTT. Protein product: CASSAWTGEDQPQHF.

In its sample, this clonotype was seen a few times. The rearrangement joins TRBV5-6 to TRBJ2-1; D not certain. Deletions cut 4 bases from V and 10 bases from J, with 12 bases between. This CDR3 has 12 residues. Germline V CDR1 and CDR2: SGHDT, YYEEEE. As DNA, the CDR3 is TGTGCCAGCAGCGGCGGACCTATGGAGCAGTTCTTC. Protein product: CASSGGPMEQFF.

The chain employs TRBV3-1 and TRBJ2-5; TRBD1 matches at 8 bases. This CDR3 is built from 17 residues. J was trimmed by 1 base and V by 5 bases; bases with no gene match: 12. Germline assignment: CDR1 LGHDT and CDR2 YNNKEL (reference sequence). CDR3 DNA: TGTGCCAGCAGCGGGACAGGTCCACTCGGCTTCCAAGAGACCCAGTACTTC. It yields the protein CASSGTGPLGFQETQYF.

V usage is TRBV20-1 and J usage is TRBJ1-2, with TRBD1 as a possible D gene (5 bases). Between the trimmed V and J ends, which lost 5 bases and 5 bases, there was a span of 15 bases. Germline V gene sequence: CDR1 DFQATT, CDR2 SNEGSKA (reference sequence). The CDR3 is 13 residues long. CDR3 loop: CSAPGGARYGYTF. CDR3 sequence (DNA): TGCAGTGCTCCCGGAGGGGCCCGGTATGGCTACACCTTC.

This clonotype was seen only once. The chain's CDR3 is CASSGPYSNQPQHF. In nucleotides, the CDR3 is TGTGCCAGCAGCGGCCCCTATAGCAATCAGCCCCAGCATTTT. This sequence joins TRBV3-1 and TRBJ1-5; D is undetermined. Germline V gene lookup returns CDR1 LGHDT and CDR2 YNNKEL (reference sequence). The germline V and J ends were trimmed by 5 bases and 0 bases, with 8 bases remaining between them. The CDR3 has 14 residues.

The rearrangement joins TRBV12-3 or TRBV12-4 to TRBJ1-2, with 8 nucleotides matching TRBD1. There are 15 residues in the CDR3. The J segment lost 6 bases and the V segment lost 4 bases, leaving 10 bases of the junction unmatched. The CDR3 protein is CASSSPDRDEDGYTF. CDR3 bases: TGTGCCAGCAGTTCGCCGGACAGGGACGAAGATGGCTACACCTTC.

The count of this clonotype is one. The chain couples TRBV19 to TRBJ1-1, with 8 bases aligning to TRBD1. V lost 7 bases to trimming and J lost 0 bases; unmatched junction nucleotides: 13. The CDR3 has 17 amino acids. From germline, CDR1 is LNHDA and CDR2 SQIVND (reference sequence). The DNA for the CDR3 is TGTGCCAGTACCCCGACCCCGGGACAGGCTATGAACACTGAAGCTTTCTTT. This gives the protein CASTPTPGQAMNTEAFF.

The chain is built from TRBV6-5 and TRBJ1-3; D gene uncertain. Germline V gene sequence: CDR1 MNHEY, CDR2 SVGAGI. The CDR3 is 12 amino acids. CDR3 loop: CAVSAGGNTIYF. DNA for the CDR3: TGTGCTGTGTCCGCGGGTGGAAACACCATATATTTT.

This chain uses TRBV12-3 or TRBV12-4 with TRBJ1-1, with D possibly matching TRBD1 (6 bases). V was cut by 4 bases and J by 4 bases, with 19 bases left in between. The CDR3 totals 16 residues. DNA for the CDR3: TGTGCCAGCAGTTACCGAACCGGGGGGCGAATCACTGAAGCTTTCTTT. It specifies CASSYRTGGRITEAFF.